This T cell receptor (beta chain) is from a study of blood T cell repertoires in COVID-19. Across the study: Researchers got acute and convalescent COVID-19 samples from the United States, Italy and Spain.

Data came from immunoSEQ multiplex PCR; TCRdb stores just in-frame clones and leaves some out. This table has some 190,000 clones, 65% to 85% appearing once. Per germline, CDR1 LGHNA and CDR2 YSLEER. The trim removed 3 bases at V and 8 bases at J, leaving 19 bases unmatched. The CDR3 loop spans 18 amino acids. Enrollees, about 18 to 89 years old, lived in 24 US areas. Researchers sorted participants into cohorts using their self-reported clinical history. The chain has TRBV4-3 and TRBJ1-2, with 9 bases matching TRBD1. The sequencing input was PBMCs or T cells enriched from blood (not recorded which). The TCR was taken from a young woman who had been exposed to COVID-19. The DNA for the CDR3 is TGCGCCAGCAGCCAGAAAACGGCGACGACAGGGGGTTACGGAGGCTACACCTTC. Encoded protein: CASSQKTATTGGYGGYTF.